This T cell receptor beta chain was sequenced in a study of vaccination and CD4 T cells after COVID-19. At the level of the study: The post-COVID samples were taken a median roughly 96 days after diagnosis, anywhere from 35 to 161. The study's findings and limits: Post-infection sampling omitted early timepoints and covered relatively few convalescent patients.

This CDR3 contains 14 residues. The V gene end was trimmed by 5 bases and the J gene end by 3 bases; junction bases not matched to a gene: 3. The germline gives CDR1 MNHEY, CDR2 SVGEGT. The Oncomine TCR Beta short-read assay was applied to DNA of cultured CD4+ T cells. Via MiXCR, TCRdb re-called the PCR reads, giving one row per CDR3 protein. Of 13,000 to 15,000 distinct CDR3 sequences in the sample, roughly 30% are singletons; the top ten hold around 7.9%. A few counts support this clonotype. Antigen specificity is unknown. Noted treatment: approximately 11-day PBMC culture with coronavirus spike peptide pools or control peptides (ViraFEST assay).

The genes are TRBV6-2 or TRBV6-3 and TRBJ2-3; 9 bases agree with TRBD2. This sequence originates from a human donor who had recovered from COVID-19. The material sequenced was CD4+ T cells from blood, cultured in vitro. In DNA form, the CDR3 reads TGTGCCAGCAGTGCGGGGGGGTGGACAGATACGCAGTATTTT. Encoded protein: CASSAGGWTDTQYF.